Here is one TCR beta chain with its context. Its antigen is not known. PCR involved 60 Vbeta and 13 Jbeta primers. Repertoires were generated with immunoSEQ multiplex PCR, while TCRdb's copy carries only in-frame clones and drops some. The sample records around 100,000 clones, roughly two thirds being singletons. Germline loops: CDR1 ENHRY, CDR2 SYGVKD. The CDR3 is 16 residues long. With V trimmed by 2 bases and J by 4 bases, 7 bases remained unmatched. The data were obtained in a study of cytomegalovirus exposure and HLA in healthy donors. Study results and caveats: Earlier findings revealed that most TCR beta V segments proved productive either about 90% or about 30% of the time.

The sequenced sample consisted of PBMCs. The V and J genes are TRBV10-3 and TRBJ1-3; 8 positions agree with TRBD1. This sequence was found in a woman aged 30 to 39 in good health and CMV-seronegative. The CDR3 DNA sequence: TGTGCCATCAGTGAGGGCCGACAGGGGAGGGGAAACACCATATATTTT. Translated: CAISEGRQGRGNTIYF.